The 6 T cell receptor beta chains below were found in one sample sequenced in a study of shared clonotypes between healthy human individuals. Assay used: immunoSEQ multiplex PCR; TCRdb lists only in-frame clones, some missing. The sample lists about 2.3 million clones; around 92% were seen once. Sequencing was carried out using naive CD4+ T cells from PBMCs. Subset meaning: CD45RA+ positively selected. The receptor set was obtained from a man aged 18 to 29 in good health. Some clones in this sample may be carry-over from other donors' samples.

V gene TRBV6-6 combines with J gene TRBJ2-2; D is ambiguous. This CDR3 has 13 residues. Germline CDR1 MNHNY, CDR2 SVGAGI (reference sequence). Trimming took 8 bases from V and 6 from J, leaving 13 bases between them. The CDR3 spells CASAPREAGELFF. As DNA, the CDR3 is TGTGCCAGCGCCCCCCGCGAAGCCGGGGAGCTGTTTTTT.

Details on this clone: The same CDR3 arises from other DNA sequences in this sample as well. The chain recombines TRBV5-6 with TRBJ1-2; D ambiguous. The CDR3 contains 11 residues. The V gene lost 3 bases and the J gene lost 4 bases, with 4 bases spanning the gap. Germline lookup yields CDR1 SGHDT and CDR2 YYEEEE. The CDR3 bases are TGTGCCAGCAGCTCGTCCTATGGCTACACCTTC. It specifies CASSSSYGYTF. Using reference TRBV5-6 and TRBJ1-2 for the parts outside the CDR3, the full variable domain is DAGVTQSPTHLIKTRGQQVTLRCSPKSGHDTVSWYQQALGQGPQFIFQYYEEEERQRGNFPDRFSGHQFPNYSSELNVNALLLGDSALYLCASSSSYGYTFGSGTRLTVV.

V usage is TRBV11-1 and J usage is TRBJ2-1; 9 bases line up with TRBD2. This CDR3 contains 15 residues. J was trimmed by 8 bases and V by 4 bases; bases with no gene match: 9. Germline loops: CDR1 SGHAT, CDR2 FQDESV (reference sequence). The CDR3 region is CASSSNLAGSYEQFF. The CDR3 coding sequence is TGTGCCAGCAGCTCGAATCTAGCGGGGAGCTATGAGCAGTTCTTC.

V is TRBV5-6 and J is TRBJ2-2; the D is unclear. The V gene lost 0 bases and the J gene lost 6 bases, with 12 bases spanning the gap. The CDR3 runs to 15 residues. Germline CDR1 SGHDT, CDR2 YYEEEE. This chain's CDR3 is CASSLGLIVSGELFF. The CDR3 DNA follows: TGTGCCAGCAGCTTGGGCCTCATAGTATCCGGGGAGCTGTTTTTT.

As concerns this clone: Other DNA sequences in this sample translate to the same CDR3. CDR3 DNA sequence: TGTGCCAGCAGTCGACAGGGTAGCACTGAAGCTTTCTTT. It translates to CASSRQGSTEAFF. The rearrangement joins TRBV2 to TRBJ1-1; TRBD1 agrees at 7 bases. From germline, CDR1 is SNHLY and CDR2 FYNNEI. V was clipped by 5 bases and J by 4 bases; unmatched bases: 4. CDR3 length: 13 amino acids.

V usage is TRBV18 and J usage is TRBJ1-1, with 7 bases that match TRBD1. Per germline, CDR1 KGHSH and CDR2 LQKENI. The J segment lost 3 bases and the V segment lost 3 bases, leaving 10 bases of the junction unmatched. This CDR3 spans 16 amino acids. This CDR3 is CASSPRQGGADTEAFF. The CDR3 coding sequence is TGTGCCAGCTCACCCCGACAGGGAGGAGCGGACACTGAAGCTTTCTTT. Full variable domain (missing parts from reference TRBV18 and TRBJ1-1): NAGVMQNPRHLVRRRGQEARLRCSPMKGHSHVYWYRQLPEEGLKFMVYLQKENIIDESGMPKERFSAEFPKEGPSILRIQQVVRGDSAAYFCASSPRQGGADTEAFFGQGTRLTVV.